Reported below is one T cell receptor (beta chain). The authors ran a second PCR of about 6 to 11 cycles using a sample-barcoded 5' primer and a J-beta primer mix. TCRdb reanalysed the 5' RACE reads using MiXCR and keeps one entry per CDR3 protein. The table records 950,000 to 1,200,000 distinct CDR3 sequences, roughly two fifths of them present only once. The sample is drawn from a study of blood T cells in healthy people across ages. The germline CDR1 and CDR2 sequences are MNHNY and SVGAGI (reference sequence). This CDR3 is built from 15 residues. V trimming: 6 bases; J trimming: 1 base; junction bases outside the gene matches: 8.

The chain recombines TRBV6-6 with TRBJ1-1; TRBD1 matches 7 bases. The specimen sequenced was blood. This TCR was recovered from a man aged 18-30 years in good health. The CDR3 spells CASSPFAGGNTEAFF. CDR3 DNA sequence: TGTGCCAGCAGCCCTTTCGCAGGGGGGAACACTGAAGCTTTCTTT.